A single sample gave rise to the 21 T cell receptor beta chains below, sequenced in a study of T-cell reconstitution after alpha-beta-depleted transplantation in children. The TCRbeta library incorporated unique molecular identifiers. TCRdb reprocessed the PCR reads with MiXCR, giving one entry per CDR3 protein. This sample carries some 220,000 distinct CDR3 sequences, roughly 10% of them seen once, and the ten largest clones take about 6.2%. This sample comprised PBMCs from the stem cell graft donor, obtained from the stem cell graft. These receptors originate from a human donor who donated a stem cell graft to a child with acute lymphoblastic leukemia.

This clonotype was counted only a few times. In DNA, the CDR3 is TGTGCCAGCAGCTTAAGACAGGGGTTTGACTACGAGCAGTACTTC. Its translation: CASSLRQGFDYEQYF. V gene TRBV7-9 combines with J gene TRBJ2-7; 8 bases are a match to TRBD1. Germline V gene data show CDR1 as SEHNR and CDR2 as FQNEAQ (reference sequence). V dropped 2 bases and J dropped 3; count of bases not matched to a gene: 6. The CDR3 totals 15 residues.

In this sample, this clonotype turned up many times. V usage is TRBV6-5 and J usage is TRBJ2-7, with D tentatively TRBD1 (6 bases). CDR3 length: 17 residues. Trimming pared 0 bases from V and 4 bases from J, leaving 19 bases between. Germline values: CDR1 MNHEY, CDR2 SVGAGI. This chain's CDR3 is CASSYSWDMGAYYEQYF. The CDR3 DNA is TGTGCCAGCAGTTACTCATGGGATATGGGGGCGTATTACGAGCAGTACTTC.

J is TRBJ1-5 and V is TRBV6-5; no reliable D call. V lost 5 bases and J lost 0, with 17 bases in between. Per germline, CDR1 MNHEY and CDR2 SVGAGI. This CDR3 is built from 17 residues. The CDR3 nucleotides are TGTGCCAGCAGTCGAGACGGACGGGAAGATAGCAATCAGCCCCAGCATTTT. This encodes CASSRDGREDSNQPQHF.

This clonotype was detected many times. The CDR3 sequence is CASSFGGGTSSYNEQFF. The CDR3 DNA sequence: TGTGCCAGCAGTTTCGGGGGGGGGACTAGCTCCTACAATGAGCAGTTCTTC. The gene calls are TRBV12-3 or TRBV12-4 and TRBJ2-1; 8 positions agree with TRBD2. The CDR3 runs to 17 residues. J lost 0 bases, V lost 3 bases, and 7 bases had no gene match.

The chain carries TRBV29-1 and TRBJ2-3; 8 bases are shared with TRBD1. Losses at the gene ends were 4 bases for V and 0 bases for J; bases not matched to a gene: 3. Per the germline V gene, CDR1 is SQVTM and CDR2 is ANQGSEA. The CDR3 has 14 residues. The CDR3 coding sequence is TGCAGCGTTGCCGGACAGGGAAGCACAGATACGCAGTATTTT. Translated: CSVAGQGSTDTQYF.

V and J are TRBV5-6 and TRBJ1-1, with 7 bases aligning to TRBD1. The V and J ends lost 7 bases and 7 bases, in that order; junction bases with no gene match: 13. The CDR3 length is 14 residues. The germline V gene encodes CDR1 SGHDT and CDR2 YYEEEE. The CDR3 region is CASAPQGGPREAFF. The CDR3 DNA is TGTGCCAGCGCCCCCCAGGGGGGCCCTCGTGAAGCTTTCTTT.

This clonotype showed up many times. J is TRBJ2-2 and V is TRBV11-2; 12 bases match TRBD1. The germline CDR1 and CDR2 sequences are SGHAT and FQNNGV. V was clipped by 7 bases and J by 2 bases; unmatched bases: 11. The CDR3 length is 18 residues. As DNA, the CDR3 is TGTGCCAGCAATCTAAGAGGGACAGGGGGCCTTAACACCGGGGAGCTGTTTTTT. Its translation: CASNLRGTGGLNTGELFF.

This clonotype has at least ten counts. This sequence joins TRBV7-2 and TRBJ1-2, with 7 bases matching TRBD1. Germline-derived CDR1 and CDR2 are SGHTA and FQGNSA. V dropped 3 bases and J dropped 3; count of bases not matched to a gene: 4. CDR3 length: 14 amino acids. CDR3 bases: TGTGCCAGCAGCTTCACAACAGGGGACTATGGCTACACCTTC. Translation gives CASSFTTGDYGYTF.

In this sample, this clonotype turned up a few times. CDR3 in DNA: TGTGCCAGCAGTGGCACTACCAAAAACATTCAGTACTTC. Its protein is CASSGTTKNIQYF. The rearrangement links TRBV4-2 to TRBJ2-4; D gene uncertain. The germline V gene has CDR1 LGHNA and CDR2 YNFKEQ. Trimming removed 6 bases at V and 2 bases at J, with 8 bases between. The CDR3 spans 13 residues.

This clonotype has ten or more counts. The chain joins TRBV12-3 or TRBV12-4 to TRBJ2-5; D uncertain. Trimming removed 1 base at V and 8 bases at J, with 14 bases between. CDR3 length: 14 amino acids. The CDR3, as DNA: TGTGCCAGCAGTTTAGGTCCCGCCAAGGGAACCCAGTACTTC. This gives the protein CASSLGPAKGTQYF.

V is TRBV5-5 and J is TRBJ1-6; tentative D call: TRBD1 (5 bases). The germline gives CDR1 SGHKS, CDR2 YYEKEE (reference sequence). This CDR3 has 16 amino acids. The ends were cut back, 2 bases at V and 4 bases at J, with 13 bases in the middle. CDR3 coding DNA: TGTGCCAGCAGCTTTCAATTGGGGCAGTATAATTCACCCCTCCACTTT. Translated: CASSFQLGQYNSPLHF.

This clonotype was seen more than once but under ten times. J is TRBJ2-7 and V is TRBV27; D is unresolved. With 11 bases removed from V and 2 bases from J, the gap between germline ends came to 19 bases. The V gene's germline CDR1 is MNHEY and CDR2 SMNVEV (reference sequence). The CDR3 loop spans 14 amino acids. This chain's CDR3 is CAVSPNALAYEQYF. CDR3 sequence (DNA): TGTGCCGTCTCACCCAACGCCCTCGCCTACGAGCAGTACTTC.

The V and J genes are TRBV5-1 and TRBJ1-6; a weak D match, TRBD1 (6 bases). Looked up from germline, CDR1 is SGHRS and CDR2 is YFSETQ. This CDR3 is built from 15 residues. With 0 bases removed from V and 14 bases from J, the gap between germline ends came to 18 bases. As DNA, the CDR3 is TGCGCCAGCAGCTTGGGACAGGCGAGATCTTTGTCCCTCCACTTT. Its translation is CASSLGQARSLSLHF.

The chain carries TRBV20-1 and TRBJ1-6; TRBD1 is a possible D gene (6 bases). Between the trimmed V and J ends, which lost 2 bases and 6 bases, there was a span of 11 bases. CDR3 length: 14 amino acids. Germline CDR1 DFQATT, CDR2 SNEGSKA (reference sequence). The CDR3 DNA is TGCAGTGCTAGACCAGGGGCTTTTAATTCACCCCTCCACTTT. Its protein is CSARPGAFNSPLHF.

In this sample, this clonotype turned up a few times. Here the CDR3 reads CSARVPPDSYEQYF. The CDR3 DNA reads as TGCAGTGCTAGAGTTCCTCCCGACTCCTACGAGCAGTACTTC. This chain connects TRBV20-1 to TRBJ2-7, with D unresolved. Per the germline V gene, CDR1 is DFQATT and CDR2 is SNEGSKA (reference sequence). The CDR3 length is 14 residues. V dropped 1 base and J dropped 0 bases, with 10 bases sitting between them.

This clonotype showed up many times. The rearrangement joins TRBV3-1 to TRBJ1-2, with D possibly being TRBD1 (6 bases). CDR3 length equals 16 residues. Germline lookup yields CDR1 LGHDT and CDR2 YNNKEL (reference sequence). Trimming shortened V by 1 base and J by 4 bases, and 16 bases separated the two germline ends. The CDR3 region is CASSQAPQGLGYGYTF. CDR3 sequence (DNA): TGTGCCAGCAGCCAAGCCCCCCAGGGGTTGGGCTATGGCTACACCTTC.

The CDR3, as DNA: TGTGCCAGCAGTCAGGGACTAGCGGGGGGGCCAGGTGGGTCCTACAATGAGCAGTTCTTC. Its translation: CASSQGLAGGPGGSYNEQFF. The chain has TRBV6-4 and TRBJ2-1; 16 bases are shared with TRBD2. CDR3 length: 20 amino acids. Germline V gives CDR1 MRHNA, CDR2 SNTAGT. V lost 5 bases, J lost 1 base, and 11 bases stayed unmatched.

There are a few counts of this clonotype. The rearrangement uses TRBV10-3 and TRBJ1-5; 9 positions agree with TRBD1. This CDR3 comprises 16 residues. The germline CDR1 and CDR2 sequences are ENHRY and SYGVKD. V trimming: 6 bases; J trimming: 1 base; junction bases outside the gene matches: 7. The CDR3 region is CAIRDGTGLSNQPQHF. The CDR3 bases are TGTGCCATCAGGGACGGGACAGGGTTGAGCAATCAGCCCCAGCATTTT.

This clonotype was counted at least ten times. V is TRBV5-1 and J is TRBJ2-5, with D possibly matching TRBD2 (5 bases). With 0 bases removed from V and 4 bases from J, the gap between germline ends came to 7 bases. The CDR3 totals 13 residues. From germline, CDR1 is SGHRS and CDR2 YFSETQ. The CDR3 here is CASSLGGLETQYF. The CDR3 DNA reads TGCGCCAGCAGCTTGGGAGGGCTAGAGACCCAGTACTTC.

This clonotype was detected many times. V usage is TRBV27 and J usage is TRBJ2-7, with TRBD1 matching over 10 bases. V was clipped by 10 bases and J by 6 bases; unmatched bases: 9. This CDR3 is 13 amino acids long. In germline, CDR1 is MNHEY, CDR2 SMNVEV (reference sequence). CDR3 amino acids: CATWTGGSGEQYF. Here the CDR3 DNA reads TGTGCCACCTGGACAGGGGGTAGCGGCGAGCAGTACTTC.

In this sample, this clonotype turned up many times. V gene TRBV2 combines with J gene TRBJ1-6; D unclear. The CDR3 runs to 16 residues. Germline V gene sequence: CDR1 SNHLY, CDR2 FYNNEI. The V gene lost 4 bases and the J gene lost 6 bases, with 16 bases spanning the gap. The CDR3 DNA follows: TGTGCCAGCAGTGCCCAAGGGTCCTCACCTAATTCACCCCTCCACTTT. It translates to CASSAQGSSPNSPLHF.